This is a list of T cell receptor beta chains from one sample in a study of control samples from healthy donors and cancer patients. Clones were sequenced by immunoSEQ multiplex PCR, and TCRdb holds only the in-frame ones, with some missing. The repertoire consists of 45,000 to 60,000 clones, with around 90% occurring once and the leading ten covering around 15%. Material: PBMCs. The source of these receptors is a man aged 60 to 75 with head and neck cancer. CDR3s include the opening cysteine and the closing phenylalanine or tryptophan.

CDR3 | J | V
CASSQGRWVGELFF | TRBJ2-2 | TRBV5-6
CASSLGLAGVETQYF | TRBJ2-5 | TRBV5-5
CASSRGNQPQHF | TRBJ1-5 | TRBV28
CASSSQGALSYEQYF | TRBJ2-7 | TRBV7-9
CASSGLAGTTGELFF | TRBJ2-2 | TRBV9
CASSIGPGNTIYF | TRBJ1-3 | TRBV6-2/TRBV6-3
CASSQAPGAEQYF | TRBJ2-7 | TRBV4-1
CASSNFGYGYTF | TRBJ1-2 | TRBV28
CASSPGLAGTRGGETQYF | TRBJ2-5 | TRBV14
CASNTETNQPQHF | TRBJ1-5 | TRBV2
CSALLNEKLFF | TRBJ1-4 | TRBV20-1